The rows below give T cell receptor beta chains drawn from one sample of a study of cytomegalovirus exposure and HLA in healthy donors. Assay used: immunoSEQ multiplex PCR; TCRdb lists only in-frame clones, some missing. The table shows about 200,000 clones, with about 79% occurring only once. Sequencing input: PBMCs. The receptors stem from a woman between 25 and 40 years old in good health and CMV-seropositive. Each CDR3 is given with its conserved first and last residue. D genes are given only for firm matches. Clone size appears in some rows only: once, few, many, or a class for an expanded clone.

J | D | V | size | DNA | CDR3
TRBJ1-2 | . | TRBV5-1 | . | TGCGCCAGCAGCACCGGAGGTCAGGCTAGTGGCTACACCTTC | CASSTGGQASGYTF
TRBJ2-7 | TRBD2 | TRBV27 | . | TGTGCCAGCAGTTTTAGGGGACTAGCGGGAGGGCCAAACCACGAGCAGTACTTC | CASSFRGLAGGPNHEQYF
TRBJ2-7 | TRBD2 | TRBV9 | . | TGTGCCAGCAGCGTAGATGCTAGCGGGAGATTAGGGGCCGAGCAGTACTTC | CASSVDASGRLGAEQYF
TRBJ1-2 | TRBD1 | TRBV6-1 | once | TGTGCCAGCACTGCGGGACAGAACTATGGCTACACCTTC | CASTAGQNYGYTF
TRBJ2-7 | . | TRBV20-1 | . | TGCAGCCCCGGCGGGAATCGCGAGCAGTACTTC | CSPGGNREQYF
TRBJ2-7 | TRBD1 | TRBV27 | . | TGTGCCAGCACTCGGGGCAGGGGGTACGAGCAGTACTTC | CASTRGRGYEQYF
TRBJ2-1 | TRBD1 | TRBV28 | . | TGTGCCAGCCATGGGGTTAATACAGGGGCCCAGTTCTTC | CASHGVNTGAQFF
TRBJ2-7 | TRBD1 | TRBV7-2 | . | TGTGCCAGCAGCTTAGGAGGGGGCATCTCCTACGAGCAGTACTTC | CASSLGGGISYEQYF
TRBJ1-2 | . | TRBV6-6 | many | TGTGCCAGCAGTTACGTGGGGAGACAAGGCTACACCTTC | CASSYVGRQGYTF
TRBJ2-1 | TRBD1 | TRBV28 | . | TGTGCCAGCAGTTTAGGGACAGCAAACAATGAGCAGTTCTTC | CASSLGTANNEQFF
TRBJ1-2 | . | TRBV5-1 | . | TGCGCCAGCAGCCTAGGAGTCGACAGGATGGGCTACACCTTC | CASSLGVDRMGYTF
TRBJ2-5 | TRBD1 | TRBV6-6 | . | TGTGCCAGCAGTGACCCGCCGGGACAGATAGAGACCCAGTACTTC | CASSDPPGQIETQYF
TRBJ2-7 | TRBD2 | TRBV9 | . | TGTGCCAGCAGCGTGGGACTAGCGGGAGGGCCCGGACGGGACGAGCAGTACTTC | CASSVGLAGGPGRDEQYF
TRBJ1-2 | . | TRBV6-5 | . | TGTGCCAGCAGTCGAAATAATGAAAGGGGTAGTGGCTACACCTTC | CASSRNNERGSGYTF
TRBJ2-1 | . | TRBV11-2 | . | TGTGCCAGCAGTTTCGCATCCGGCTCCTACAATGAGCAGTTCTTC | CASSFASGSYNEQFF
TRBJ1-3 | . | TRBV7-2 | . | TGTGCCAGCCTCCGGGACTCTGGAAACACCATATATTTT | CASLRDSGNTIYF
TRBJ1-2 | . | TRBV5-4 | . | TGTGCCAGCAGCTTGGGGGGGGACCAGATCTATGGCTACACCTTC | CASSLGGDQIYGYTF
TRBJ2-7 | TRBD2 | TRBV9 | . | TGTGCCAGCAGCGAAATAGCGGGAGAGTCAGGGGAGCAGTACTTC | CASSEIAGESGEQYF
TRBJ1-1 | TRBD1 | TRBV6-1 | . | TGTGCCAGCAGTTCGGACAGGGGGGACACTGAAGCTTTCTTT | CASSSDRGDTEAFF
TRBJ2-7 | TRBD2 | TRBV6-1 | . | TGTGCCAGCAGTAAGATCGACGGACTAGAAGGCGAGCAGTACTTC | CASSKIDGLEGEQYF
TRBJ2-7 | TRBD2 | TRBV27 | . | TGTGCCAGCAGTCCCGGACTAGCGGGAGCCGAGCAGTACTTC | CASSPGLAGAEQYF
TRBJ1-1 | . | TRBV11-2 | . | TGTGCCAGCAGCTTAGAGCCCCTCGCGAGGGCTTTCTTT | CASSLEPLARAFF
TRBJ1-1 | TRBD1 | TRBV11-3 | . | TGTGCCAGCAGCTCACGGACAGGGGCCATGAACACTGAAGCTTTCTTT | CASSSRTGAMNTEAFF
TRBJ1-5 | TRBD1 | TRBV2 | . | TGTGCCAGCACCTTGGACAGGGGTCAGCCCCAGCATTTT | CASTLDRGQPQHF
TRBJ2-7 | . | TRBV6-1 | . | TGTGCCAGCAGTGAAGAGGTAGCTACGGAGCAGTACTTC | CASSEEVATEQYF
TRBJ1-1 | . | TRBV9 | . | TGTGCCAGCAGCGGACAGAGGTCCCAAGCTTTCTTT | CASSGQRSQAFF
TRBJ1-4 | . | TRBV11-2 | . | TGTGCCAGCAGCTTAGCCCCCAGATATAATGAAAAACTGTTTTTT | CASSLAPRYNEKLFF
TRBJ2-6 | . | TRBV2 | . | TGTGCCAGCAGCACCCCGGGGGTTAGACAGGGAAGGAACTCTGGGGCCAACGTCCTGACTTTC | CASSTPGVRQGRNSGANVLTF
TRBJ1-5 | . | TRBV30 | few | TGTGCCTGGGGTGGGCAGAGCAATCAGCCCCAGCATTTT | CAWGGQSNQPQHF
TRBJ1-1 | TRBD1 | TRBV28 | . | TGTGCCAGCAGGGGACAGAACGGTTTGAACACTGAAGCTTTCTTT | CASRGQNGLNTEAFF
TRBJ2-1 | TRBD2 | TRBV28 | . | TGTGCCAGCAGTTTAAGGCTAGCGGGAGGGCCTCCGTTCTTC | CASSLRLAGGPPFF
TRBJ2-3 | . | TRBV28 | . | TGTGCCAGCCGCCGAACTAGCACAGATACGCAGTATTTT | CASRRTSTDTQYF
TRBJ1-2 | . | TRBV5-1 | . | TGCGCCAGCAGCTTGGATCGTCAGTCGCGGGGCTACACCTTC | CASSLDRQSRGYTF
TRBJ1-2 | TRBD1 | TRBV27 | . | TGTGCCAGCAGTTTTGGGCCTGCACTGGGGACAGTAAACTATCGAAACTATGGCTACACCTTC | CASSFGPALGTVNYRNYGYTF
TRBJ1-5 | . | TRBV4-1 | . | TGCGCCAGCAGCCAGGGAGGGGGGCAGCCCCAGCATTTT | CASSQGGGQPQHF
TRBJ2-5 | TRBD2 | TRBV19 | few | TGTGCCAGTAGTATCGGCGGGAGTAAAGAGACCCAGTACTTC | CASSIGGSKETQYF
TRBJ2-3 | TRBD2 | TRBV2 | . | TGTGCCAGCAGTCCCGGGGCTAGCGGTAGCACAGATACGCAGTATTTT | CASSPGASGSTDTQYF
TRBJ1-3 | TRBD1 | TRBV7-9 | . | TGTGCCAGCAGCTTAGGGCGGACAGGGCGAAGTACAAACACCATATATTTT | CASSLGRTGRSTNTIYF
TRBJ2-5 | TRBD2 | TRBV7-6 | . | TGTGCCAGCAGCCGGACCGGACTAGCGGGTCAAGAGACCCAGTACTTC | CASSRTGLAGQETQYF
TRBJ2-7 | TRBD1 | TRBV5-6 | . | TGTGCCAGCAGCCTACGGACAGGTTGGAGTGGCGAGCAGTACTTC | CASSLRTGWSGEQYF
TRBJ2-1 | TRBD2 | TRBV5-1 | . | TGCGCCAGCAGCTTGGCACTAGCGGCATCCTACAATGAGCAGTTCTTC | CASSLALAASYNEQFF
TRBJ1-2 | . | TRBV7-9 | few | TGTGCCAGCAGCTTAGCACAGGGCGTTAACTATGGCTACACCTTC | CASSLAQGVNYGYTF
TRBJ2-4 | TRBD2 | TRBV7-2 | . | TGTGCCAGCAGCTTAAGGCTTTCTCGCGGGGGGGAAAACATTCAGTACTTC | CASSLRLSRGGENIQYF
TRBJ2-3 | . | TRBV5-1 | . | TGCGCCAGCAGCTTGGGACCGGGGACAAGCACAGATACGCAGTATTTT | CASSLGPGTSTDTQYF
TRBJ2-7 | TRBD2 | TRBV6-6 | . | TGTGCCAGCAGAGACGGGGGGGCTTACGAGCAGTACTTC | CASRDGGAYEQYF
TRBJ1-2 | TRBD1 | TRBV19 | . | TGTGCCAGTAGCCAAACTGGGGACAGGGGAGAATATGGCTACACCTTC | CASSQTGDRGEYGYTF
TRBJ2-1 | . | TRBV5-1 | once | TGCGCCAGCAGCTGGATATCGGGGGACTCAACCTACAATGAGCAGTTCTTC | CASSWISGDSTYNEQFF
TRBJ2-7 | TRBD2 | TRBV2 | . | TGTGCCAGCAGTGAAGGGACTAGCGGGAGTGGCTACGAGCAGTACTTC | CASSEGTSGSGYEQYF
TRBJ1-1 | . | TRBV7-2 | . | TGTGCCAGCAGCTCAGGGTTGTCCCCTGAAGCTTTCTTT | CASSSGLSPEAFF
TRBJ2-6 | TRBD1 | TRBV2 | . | TGTGCCAGCAGGTCCCGGGACAGGGCCTTCGGGGCCAACGTCCTGACTTTC | CASRSRDRAFGANVLTF
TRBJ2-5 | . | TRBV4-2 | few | TGTGCCAGCGCCAGGGGCTATCAGGAGACCCAGTACTTC | CASARGYQETQYF
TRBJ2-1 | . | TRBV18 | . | TGTGCCAGCACGTTAGAGGGCTATCTTAACAATGAGCAGTTCTTC | CASTLEGYLNNEQFF
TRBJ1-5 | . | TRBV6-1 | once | TGTGCCAGCAGTGATATCTTTGATCAGCCCCAGCATTTT | CASSDIFDQPQHF
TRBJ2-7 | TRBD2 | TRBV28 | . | TGTGCCAGCAGTCTCGTGGGGACTAGCGGGAGCCACGAGCAGTACTTC | CASSLVGTSGSHEQYF
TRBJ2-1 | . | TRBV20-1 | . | TGCAGTGCTAGACCTCGGGAAGTGGAGTTCTTC | CSARPREVEFF
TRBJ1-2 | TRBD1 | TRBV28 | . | TGTGCCAGCAGAACAGGGGGCGCAGGGGAGGGCTACACCTTC | CASRTGGAGEGYTF
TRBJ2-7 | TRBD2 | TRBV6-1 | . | TGTGCCAGCAGTATTCGACTAGCTTCGTCTTACGAGCAGTACTTC | CASSIRLASSYEQYF